What follows are 24 T cell receptor beta chains derived from one specimen sequenced in a study of shared clonotypes between healthy human individuals. The naive CD8 population came from CD45RO-negative cells selected for CCR7, without terminally differentiated effector memory CD45RA+ cells. Assay: immunoSEQ multiplex PCR; the TCRdb copy retains only in-frame clones and omits some. The data hold millions of clones, with approximately 94% observed a single time. Input material: naive CD8+ T cells sorted from blood. These receptors all stem from a man between 18 and 35 years old in good health.

Note on this clone: The same CDR3 also results from other DNA sequences found in this sample. The V call is TRBV5-8, the J call TRBJ2-1, with D possibly being TRBD1 (6 bases). The CDR3 extends over 13 amino acids. V lost 2 bases and J 4 bases, leaving 7 bases between the germline ends. Germline CDR1 is SGHTS and CDR2 is YDEGEE. The chain's CDR3 is CASSLRGYNEQFF. The DNA of the CDR3 is TGTGCCAGCAGCTTAAGGGGGTACAATGAGCAGTTCTTC.

The V and J genes are TRBV5-1 and TRBJ2-7; 9 bases match TRBD1. Germline CDR1 is SGHRS and CDR2 is YFSETQ. Losses at the gene ends were 0 bases for V and 3 bases for J; bases not matched to a gene: 7. This CDR3 comprises 16 residues. CDR3 bases: TGCGCCAGCAGCTTGGTCGGGACAGGGTACCTCTACGAGCAGTACTTC. Its translation is CASSLVGTGYLYEQYF.

The chain recombines TRBV19 with TRBJ2-5, with D tentatively TRBD2 (6 bases). This CDR3 region has 15 residues. Trimming left V 5 bases short and J 5 bases short, with 18 bases between. The V gene's germline CDR1 is LNHDA and CDR2 SQIVND (reference sequence). CDR3 amino acids: CASSRDSYSWETQYF. CDR3 coding DNA: TGTGCCAGTAGTCGGGACTCTTACTCGTGGGAGACCCAGTACTTC.

A note on this clone: Different DNA sequences within this sample yield the same CDR3. The rearrangement uses TRBV27 and TRBJ2-7; D is ambiguous. The CDR3 sequence is 13 residues long. CDR1 and CDR2 (germline): MNHEY, SMNVEV (reference sequence). Trimming took off 3 bases at V and 1 base at J, with 7 bases between the two ends. This CDR3 is CASSFGHSYEQYF. The DNA for the CDR3 is TGTGCCAGCAGTTTTGGCCATTCCTACGAGCAGTACTTC.

The chain is built from TRBV4-1 and TRBJ1-1, with D possibly TRBD1 on 6 matching bases. The V gene's germline CDR1 is MGHRA and CDR2 YSYEKL. With 6 bases removed from V and 3 bases from J, the gap between germline ends came to 14 bases. The CDR3 is 14 residues long. CDR3 DNA: TGCGCCAGCAGGGTCCGGGACACCTACACTGAAGCTTTCTTT. Amino acids: CASRVRDTYTEAFF.

The chain uses TRBV28 and TRBJ2-7, with TRBD2 matching 8 bases. CDR1 is MDHEN and CDR2 is SYDVKM in the germline V gene. Germline trimming cut 6 bases from V and 2 bases from J; bases unmatched to any gene: 6. The CDR3 length is 14 residues. In DNA, the CDR3 is TGTGCCAGCAGCGGGGCGGGGGGAACCTACGAGCAGTACTTC. As protein: CASSGAGGTYEQYF.

Turning to this clone: The sample holds other DNA sequences that translate to the same CDR3. This sequence joins TRBV27 and TRBJ1-5; a weak D match, TRBD1 (6 bases). V lost 4 bases to trimming and J lost 0 bases, with 10 bases between them. This CDR3 spans 15 amino acids. From germline, CDR1 is MNHEY and CDR2 SMNVEV (reference sequence). The CDR3 loop reads CASSSQGYSNQPQHF. The CDR3, as DNA: TGTGCCAGCAGTTCCCAGGGGTATAGCAATCAGCCCCAGCATTTT.

This clone was observed once. V is TRBV4-1 and J is TRBJ2-5; 9 bases agree with TRBD1. The CDR3 contains 16 residues. Trimming removed 1 base from V and 2 bases from J; junction bases left unmatched: 5. Germline V CDR1 and CDR2: MGHRA, YSYEKL. The CDR3 DNA reads as TGCGCCAGCAGCCAAGGGACGACAGGGGGACAAGAGACCCAGTACTTC. The encoded protein is CASSQGTTGGQETQYF.

A remark on this clone: Different DNA sequences within this sample yield the same CDR3. The CDR3 DNA follows: TGCGCCAGCAGCTTGAGTGGGGAGACCCAGTACTTC. Translated, it gives CASSLSGETQYF. J is TRBJ2-5 and V is TRBV5-1; no clear D gene. CDR3 length equals 12 residues. Germline V gives CDR1 SGHRS, CDR2 YFSETQ. Trimming pared 1 base from V and 5 bases from J, leaving 6 bases between.

The CDR3 sequence: CASSLSYLETQYF. Written as DNA, the CDR3 is TGTGCCAGCAGTTTATCCTACCTAGAGACCCAGTACTTC. V is TRBV27 and J is TRBJ2-5; D not certain. This CDR3 comprises 13 residues. Per germline, CDR1 MNHEY and CDR2 SMNVEV (reference sequence). Trimming took off 0 bases at V and 4 bases at J, with 6 bases between the two ends.

The chain has TRBV7-2 and TRBJ1-5; D gene unclear. V dropped 5 bases and J dropped 4 bases, with 15 bases sitting between them. There are 15 residues in the CDR3. Germline-derived CDR1 and CDR2 are SGHTA and FQGNSA. The CDR3 sequence is CASSEELGGNQPQHF. CDR3 bases: TGTGCCAGCAGCGAAGAGCTAGGAGGGAATCAGCCCCAGCATTTT.

The chain has TRBV7-2 and TRBJ2-4; the D is unclear. The CDR3 has 16 residues. V dropped 0 bases and J dropped 1 base, with 10 bases sitting between them. Germline V gene sequence: CDR1 SGHTA, CDR2 FQGNSA. The CDR3 reads CASSLAGQGAKNIQYF. CDR3 coding DNA: TGTGCCAGCAGCTTAGCCGGTCAAGGGGCCAAAAACATTCAGTACTTC.

This chain links TRBV10-1 with TRBJ2-3, with TRBD1 matching over 9 bases. There are 15 residues in the CDR3. V dropped 0 bases and J dropped 5; count of bases not matched to a gene: 3. Germline CDR1 reads WNHNN; CDR2 reads SYGVQD (reference sequence). The CDR3 region has the DNA TGCGCCAGCAGTGAGTCGTGGACAGGGGAAGATACGCAGTATTTT. Translation gives CASSESWTGEDTQYF.

V gene TRBV7-9 combines with J gene TRBJ2-7; a possible D gene is TRBD2 (6 bases). V lost 5 bases and J 7 bases, leaving 18 bases between the germline ends. CDR3 length equals 14 residues. Germline assignment: CDR1 SEHNR and CDR2 FQNEAQ (reference sequence). The CDR3 loop reads CASSPPGTPGEQYF. Here the CDR3 DNA reads TGTGCCAGCAGCCCCCCGGGGACTCCTGGGGAGCAGTACTTC.

About this clone itself: One junction end disagrees with the germline gene, perhaps due to a read error. This CDR3 is also generated by other DNA sequences in the sample. The chain recombines TRBV29-1 with TRBJ2-2; D is perhaps TRBD1 (6 bases). This CDR3 has 12 amino acids. The germline gives CDR1 SQVTM, CDR2 ANQGSEA. CDR3 in DNA: TGTAGCGCCCAGGGGAGCACCGGGGAGCTGTTTTTT. Protein sequence: CSAQGSTGELFF.

The chain carries TRBV5-6 and TRBJ2-7; TRBD1 is a possible D gene (5 bases). Looked up from germline, CDR1 is SGHDT and CDR2 is YYEEEE. This CDR3 is built from 15 residues. V lost 0 bases and J lost 2, with 12 bases in between. CDR3 amino acids: CASSLEQTGPYEQYF. In DNA form, the CDR3 reads TGTGCCAGCAGCTTGGAACAAACAGGCCCCTACGAGCAGTACTTC.

CDR3 DNA: TGTGCCAGCTCACCAGCCGTGGTGGACTCCAGGTACCAAGAGACCCAGTACTTC. Its translation: CASSPAVVDSRYQETQYF. V is TRBV18 and J is TRBJ2-5; tentative D call: TRBD2 (5 bases). Germline V gives CDR1 KGHSH, CDR2 LQKENI. This CDR3 is built from 18 residues. V lost 2 bases and J lost 0, with 19 bases in between.

This clone appeared a single time. The chain employs TRBV7-8 and TRBJ1-2; D gene ambiguous. V lost 1 base and J 4 bases, leaving 7 bases between the germline ends. The CDR3 covers 13 residues. CDR1 is SGHVS and CDR2 is FQNEAQ in the germline V gene. The CDR3: CASSLGGSYGYTF. Written as DNA, the CDR3 is TGTGCCAGCAGCTTAGGGGGTAGCTATGGCTACACCTTC.

The chain is built from TRBV2 and TRBJ1-1, with 7 nucleotides matching TRBD1. The CDR3 sequence is 17 residues long. Germline V CDR1 and CDR2: SNHLY, FYNNEI. Losses at the gene ends were 4 bases for V and 2 bases for J; bases not matched to a gene: 13. CDR3 DNA: TGTGCCAGCAGTGGGGAACAGGGGTCACACAGAAACACTGAAGCTTTCTTT. Translated, it gives CASSGEQGSHRNTEAFF.

Points on this clone: Within the sample, other DNA sequences also encode this same CDR3. V gene TRBV6-6 combines with J gene TRBJ2-7, with TRBD1 as a possible D gene (7 bases). Per germline, CDR1 MNHNY and CDR2 SVGAGI (reference sequence). The V gene lost 6 bases and the J gene lost 1 base, with 10 bases spanning the gap. This CDR3 is built from 13 residues. The CDR3 DNA reads as TGTGCCAGCAGCTCAGGGGGGTCCTACGAGCAGTACTTC. This gives the protein CASSSGGSYEQYF.

This clone has just one count. The J gene is TRBJ2-2, the V gene TRBV18; 9 nucleotides line up with TRBD1. Germline loops: CDR1 KGHSH, CDR2 LQKENI. With V trimmed by 0 bases and J by 3 bases, 2 bases remained unmatched. The CDR3 sequence is 16 residues long. The CDR3 nucleotides read TGTGCCAGCTCACCACCGGGACAGGGTCACACCGGGGAGCTGTTTTTT. This encodes CASSPPGQGHTGELFF.

This chain joins TRBV27 and TRBJ2-7, with TRBD1 matching 7 bases. J lost 0 bases, V lost 5 bases, and 7 bases had no gene match. The CDR3 covers 15 residues. CDR1 is MNHEY and CDR2 is SMNVEV in the germline V gene (reference sequence). The CDR3 bases are TGTGCCAGCAGTCCACCCGGGACAGCCTCCTACGAGCAGTACTTC. This codes for CASSPPGTASYEQYF.

The genes are TRBV5-6 and TRBJ2-1; D might be TRBD1 (6 bases). The CDR3 extends over 14 amino acids. The V end lost 0 bases, the J end lost 6 bases, and 10 bases lay between the germline ends. Germline CDR1 SGHDT, CDR2 YYEEEE. This CDR3 reads CASSLATGPNEQFF. CDR3 coding DNA: TGTGCCAGCAGCTTGGCGACAGGACCCAATGAGCAGTTCTTC.

The gene calls are TRBV19 and TRBJ2-1; 7 nucleotides agree with TRBD2. Unmatched junction bases numbered 11, after V lost 6 bases and J lost 0 bases. Per the germline V gene, CDR1 is LNHDA and CDR2 is SQIVND (reference sequence). The CDR3 totals 17 residues. The CDR3 sequence: CASSPLLAASSYNEQFF. The DNA of the CDR3 is TGTGCCAGTAGCCCCTTGCTAGCGGCAAGCTCCTACAATGAGCAGTTCTTC. Using reference TRBV19 and TRBJ2-1 for the parts outside the CDR3, the full variable domain is DGGITQSPKYLFRKEGQNVTLSCEQNLNHDAMYWYRQDPGQGLRLIYYSQIVNDFQKGDIAEGYSVSREKKESFPLTVTSAQKNPTAFYLCASSPLLAASSYNEQFFGPGTRLTVL.